This T cell receptor (beta chain) was sequenced during a study of shared clonotypes between healthy human individuals. Whole-study results and caveats: Non-shared clonotypes had lower generation probabilities than those shared by all four donors. The study found roughly 5% of naive CD4 clonotypes shared across a few donors.

The protocol was immunoSEQ multiplex PCR, while the TCRdb copy is restricted to in-frame clones and leaves out a portion. The top ten clones hold roughly 24% of a sample with about 680,000 clones, 92% of them seen once. In germline, CDR1 is MNHEY, CDR2 SMNVEV (reference sequence). This CDR3 region has 12 residues. V lost 2 bases to trimming and J lost 5 bases, with 7 bases between them. As regards this clone: Its antigen is as yet unknown. Different DNA sequences within this sample yield the same CDR3.

It was CD45RO-negative cells, positively selected for CCR7, that made up naive CD8 cells, with terminally differentiated effector memory CD45RA+ cells excluded. Healthy HIV-negative adults without recent acute infections or vaccinations served as donors. The specimen was naive CD8+ T cells sorted from blood. The clonotype comes from a man younger than 45 in good health. This chain connects TRBV27 to TRBJ2-7; D is tentatively TRBD1 or TRBD2 (5 bases each). The CDR3 reads CASSLQGDEQYF. Written as DNA, the CDR3 is TGTGCCAGCAGTTTACAGGGAGACGAGCAGTACTTC.